This record concerns one T cell receptor (beta chain) sequence. The data stem from a study of T cell changes during pregnancy in multiple sclerosis. Assay: immunoSEQ multiplex PCR; the TCRdb copy retains only in-frame clones and omits some. The sample lists about 38,000 clones; roughly 91% were seen once. Deletions cut 2 bases from V and 9 bases from J, with 17 bases between. The germline CDR1 and CDR2 sequences are SGHVS and FQNEAQ. There are 15 residues in the CDR3. The receptor's source is a female donor with multiple sclerosis, enrolled in a pregnancy study. This sequence joins TRBV7-8 and TRBJ1-3; no reliable D call. This specimen was CD8+ T cells from peripheral blood mononuclear cells, taken in the third trimester of pregnancy. The CDR3 region is CASSLPMTPLGTIYF. CDR3 in DNA: TGTGCCAGCAGCTTACCCATGACTCCCCTGGGCACCATATATTTT. Combining the CDR3 with reference TRBV7-8 and TRBJ1-3 gives the whole variable domain GAGVSQSPRYKVAKRGQDVALRCDPISGHVSLFWYQQALGQGPEFLTYFQNEAQLDKSGLPSDRFFAERPEGSVSTLKIQRTQQEDSAVYLCASSLPMTPLGTIYFGEGSWLTVV.